The entry below gives a single T cell receptor (beta chain) sequence along with its context. Its cognate antigen has yet to be identified. No much larger clonotype is one base removed from it; base qualities were not supplied. Ficoll-Paque density gradient centrifugation was the method used to isolate PBMCs. This sample was sequenced with an Illumina NovaSeq 6000. Using 5'RACE with constant-segment primers, TCRalpha and TCRbeta cDNA libraries were constructed, with sample barcodes and unique molecular identifiers added in the process. Trizol reagent was used to extract RNA from every sample. Library amplification was performed in two PCR steps, and a second sample barcode and Illumina TruSeq adapters were introduced in the second step. Libraries were sequenced on an Illumina NovaSeq with 2 x 150 bp paired-end reads. As for the authors' bioinformatics: With migec v1.2.7, reads were demultiplexed and then collapsed into UMI-guided consensus sequences. Using mixcr v2.1.11, UMI consensuses were aligned to TRA and TRB V and J templates and then assembled into clonotypes. A clonotype was counted as expanded or contracted only when both edgeR and NoisET called the clonotype significant, with the noise models trained on biological replicates. For edgeR calls, the thresholds were a false discovery rate-adjusted p below 0.01 and a log2 fold-change of 1. As an exploratory analysis of dynamics, max-normalized trajectories of the 1000 most abundant clonotypes were examined by PCA with hierarchical clustering. The CD4 or CD8 phenotype of responding clones was assigned using the separately sequenced CD4+ and CD8+ repertoires. The raw public data were reprocessed by TCRdb itself: fastp quality trimming at Q25, MiXCR clonotype calling, in-frame beta chains only. Rows are combined by CDR3 protein, so each entry shows the most common genes and DNA. Here the V and J calls rest on TCRdb's processing, not on the authors' analysis. This sample is represented by roughly 310,000 distinct CDR3 sequences; approximately 16% of them were singletons. Around 24% of the sample is held by the ten biggest clonotypes.

The entry originates in a study of T-cell memory formation after mild COVID-19 (dated by TCRdb to about 2021). Context from the whole study: TCR sequence clusters from the two donors were largely donor specific. In two donors, T-cell clones that expanded and contracted after mild COVID-19 were followed by sequencing TCRalpha and TCRbeta repertoires longitudinally. The cohort was made up of two young adult volunteers, one female and one male, who were previously healthy. General study outcomes and caveats: The study covered only two mild cases, and larger cohorts including severe cases with pre-infection samples were considered necessary. SARS-CoV-2 specificity was not confirmed for the second-wave clones peaking on day 37. Clones contracting from day 15 to 85 had balanced CD4/CD8 phenotypes, while a second wave expanding from day 15 to 37 was biased towards CD4+. The detection of some responding clones in pre-infection memory suggests that pre-existing cross-reactive memory T cells joined the SARS-CoV-2 response. Contracting CD4+ clones appeared mostly in the CM and EM memory subsets, whereas CD8+ clones were enriched in EMRA.

The CDR3 goes from the cysteine to the phenylalanine over 12 residues. The only DNA kept is the CDR3, 36 bases in frame from the first base. V gives up 6 bases and J gives up 9 bases, and the segment between their germline ends measures 12 bases. This sequence originates from a man younger than 35 who had mild COVID-19 (a few samples of this study predate the infection). The sample titles of this study are shuffled in the database, so cell type and time point are left out; the donor was told from shared clones. The chain uses TRBV12-3 or TRBV12-4 and TRBJ1-5; no confident D gene assignment can be made. The specimen sequenced was PBMCs or a T cell subset sorted from them (not recorded which). The CDR3 protein: CASRDLGSPQHF. The nucleotide sequence is TGTGCCAGCAGGGACTTGGGCTCGCCCCAGCATTTT.